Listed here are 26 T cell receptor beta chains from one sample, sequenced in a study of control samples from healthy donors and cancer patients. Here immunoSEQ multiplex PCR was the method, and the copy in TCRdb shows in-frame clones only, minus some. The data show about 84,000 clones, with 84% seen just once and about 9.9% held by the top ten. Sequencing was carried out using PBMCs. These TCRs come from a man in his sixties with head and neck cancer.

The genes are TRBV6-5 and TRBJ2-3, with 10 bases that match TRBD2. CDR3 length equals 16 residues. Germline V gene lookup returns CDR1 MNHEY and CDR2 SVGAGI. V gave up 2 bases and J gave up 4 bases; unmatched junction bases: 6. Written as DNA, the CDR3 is TGTGCCAGCAGTTACACGGGTAGCGGGAGGTCAGATACGCAGTATTTT. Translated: CASSYTGSGRSDTQYF.

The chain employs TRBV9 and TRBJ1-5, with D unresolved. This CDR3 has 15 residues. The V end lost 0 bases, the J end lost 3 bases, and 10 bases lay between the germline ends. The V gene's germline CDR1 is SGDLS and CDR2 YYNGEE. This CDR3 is CASSVGGAPNQPQHF. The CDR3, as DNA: TGTGCCAGCAGCGTAGGGGGAGCGCCCAATCAGCCCCAGCATTTT.

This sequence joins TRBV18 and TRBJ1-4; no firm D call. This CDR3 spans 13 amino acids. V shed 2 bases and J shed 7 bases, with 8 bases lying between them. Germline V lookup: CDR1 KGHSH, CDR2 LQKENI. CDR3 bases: TGTGCCAGCTCACCAACGGGTGGTGAAAAACTGTTTTTT. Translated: CASSPTGGEKLFF.

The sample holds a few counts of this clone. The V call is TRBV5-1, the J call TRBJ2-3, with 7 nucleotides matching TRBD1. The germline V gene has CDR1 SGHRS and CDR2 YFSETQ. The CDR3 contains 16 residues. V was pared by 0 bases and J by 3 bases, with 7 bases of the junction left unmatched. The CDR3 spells CASSLGGQPGTDTQYF. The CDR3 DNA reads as TGCGCCAGCAGCTTGGGGGGACAGCCTGGGACAGATACGCAGTATTTT.

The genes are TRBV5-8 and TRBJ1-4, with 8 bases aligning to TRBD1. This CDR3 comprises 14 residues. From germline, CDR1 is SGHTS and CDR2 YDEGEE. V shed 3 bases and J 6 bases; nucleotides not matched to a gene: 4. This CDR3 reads CASSSGTGDEKLFF. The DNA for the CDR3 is TGTGCCAGCAGCTCCGGGACAGGAGATGAAAAACTGTTTTTT.

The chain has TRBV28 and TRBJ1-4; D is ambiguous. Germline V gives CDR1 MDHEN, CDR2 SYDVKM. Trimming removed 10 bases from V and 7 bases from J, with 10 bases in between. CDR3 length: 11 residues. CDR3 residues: CATERGEKLFF. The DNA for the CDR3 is TGTGCCACTGAACGGGGTGAAAAACTGTTTTTT.

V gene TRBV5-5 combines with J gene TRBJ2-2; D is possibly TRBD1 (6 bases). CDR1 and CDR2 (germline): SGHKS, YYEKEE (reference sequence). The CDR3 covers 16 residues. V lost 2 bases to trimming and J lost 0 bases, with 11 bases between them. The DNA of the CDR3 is TGTGCCAGCAGCTTCGCCGGGACACCGAACACCGGGGAGCTGTTTTTT. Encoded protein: CASSFAGTPNTGELFF.

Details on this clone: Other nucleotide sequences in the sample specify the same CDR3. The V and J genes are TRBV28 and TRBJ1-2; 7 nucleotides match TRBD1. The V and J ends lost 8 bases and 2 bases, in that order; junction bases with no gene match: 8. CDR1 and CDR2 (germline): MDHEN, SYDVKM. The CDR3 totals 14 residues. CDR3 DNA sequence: TGTGCCAGCCGGGGGGGAGGGGGCAACTATGGCTACACCTTC. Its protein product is CASRGGGGNYGYTF.

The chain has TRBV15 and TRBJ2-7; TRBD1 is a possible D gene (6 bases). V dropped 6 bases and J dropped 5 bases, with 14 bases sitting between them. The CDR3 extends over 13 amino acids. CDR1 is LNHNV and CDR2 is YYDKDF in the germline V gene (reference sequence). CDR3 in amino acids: CATRPQGRHEQYF. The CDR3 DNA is TGTGCCACCAGACCACAGGGTCGCCACGAGCAGTACTTC.

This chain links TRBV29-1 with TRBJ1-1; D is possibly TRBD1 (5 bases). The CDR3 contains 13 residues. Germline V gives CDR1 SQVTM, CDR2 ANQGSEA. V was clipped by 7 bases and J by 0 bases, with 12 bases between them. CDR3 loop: CSAGTLLNTEAFF. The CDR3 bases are TGCAGCGCCGGGACGCTCCTGAACACTGAAGCTTTCTTT.

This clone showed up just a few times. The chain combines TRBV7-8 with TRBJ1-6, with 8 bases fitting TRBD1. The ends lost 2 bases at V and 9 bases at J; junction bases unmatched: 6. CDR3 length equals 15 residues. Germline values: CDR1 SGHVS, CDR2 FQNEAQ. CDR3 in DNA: TGTGCCAGCAGCTTATTCCAGGGGGCGCGTTCACCCCTCCACTTT. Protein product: CASSLFQGARSPLHF.

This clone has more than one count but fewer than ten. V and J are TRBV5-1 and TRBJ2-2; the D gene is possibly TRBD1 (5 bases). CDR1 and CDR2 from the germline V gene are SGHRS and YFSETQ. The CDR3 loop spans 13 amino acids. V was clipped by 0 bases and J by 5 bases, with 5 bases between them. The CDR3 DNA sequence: TGCGCCAGCAGCTTGGGGACAACCGGGGAGCTGTTTTTT. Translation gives CASSLGTTGELFF.

The CDR3 DNA sequence: TGTGCCAGCAGCCTAATTTATACGCAGTATTTT. It encodes CASSLIYTQYF. This chain links TRBV13 with TRBJ2-3; D gene ambiguous. V lost 5 bases and J 7 bases, leaving 7 bases between the germline ends. In germline, CDR1 is PRHDT, CDR2 FYEKMQ (reference sequence). The CDR3 is 11 residues long.

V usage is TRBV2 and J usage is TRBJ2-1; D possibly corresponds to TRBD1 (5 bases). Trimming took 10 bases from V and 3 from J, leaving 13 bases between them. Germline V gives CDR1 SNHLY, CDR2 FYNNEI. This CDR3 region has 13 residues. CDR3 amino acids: CATAVGVYNEQFF. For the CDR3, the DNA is TGTGCCACCGCCGTAGGGGTCTACAATGAGCAGTTCTTC.

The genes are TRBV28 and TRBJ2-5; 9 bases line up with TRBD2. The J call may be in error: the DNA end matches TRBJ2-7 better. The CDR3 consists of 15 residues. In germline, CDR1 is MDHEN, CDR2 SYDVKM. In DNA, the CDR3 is TGTGCCAGCAGTGCGCTGGGGACTAGCACCTACGAGCAGTACTTC. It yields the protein CASSALGTSTYEQYF.

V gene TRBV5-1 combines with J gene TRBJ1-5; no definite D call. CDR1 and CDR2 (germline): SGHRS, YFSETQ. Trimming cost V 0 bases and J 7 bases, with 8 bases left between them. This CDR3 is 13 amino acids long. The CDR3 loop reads CASSLATGQPQHF. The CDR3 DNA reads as TGCGCCAGCAGCTTGGCCACGGGACAGCCCCAGCATTTT.

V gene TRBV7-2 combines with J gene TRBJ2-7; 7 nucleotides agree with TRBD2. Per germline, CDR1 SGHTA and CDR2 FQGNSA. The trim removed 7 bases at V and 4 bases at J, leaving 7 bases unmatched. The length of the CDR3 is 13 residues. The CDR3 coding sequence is TGTGCCAGCATCCGGACTAGTGATTACGAGCAGTACTTC. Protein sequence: CASIRTSDYEQYF.

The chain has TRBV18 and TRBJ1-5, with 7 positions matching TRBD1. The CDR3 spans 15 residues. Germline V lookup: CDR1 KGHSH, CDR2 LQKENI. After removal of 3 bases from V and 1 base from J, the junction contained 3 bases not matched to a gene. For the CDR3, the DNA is TGTGCCAGCTCACCCTCAGGGGGGAGCAATCAGCCCCAGCATTTT. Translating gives CASSPSGGSNQPQHF.

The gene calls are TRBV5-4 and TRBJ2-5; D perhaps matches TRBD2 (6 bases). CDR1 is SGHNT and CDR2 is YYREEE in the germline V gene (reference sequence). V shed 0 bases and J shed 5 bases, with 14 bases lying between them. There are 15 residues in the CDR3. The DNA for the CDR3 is TGTGCCAGCAGCTTGGCCGGAGGGCGGAGTGAGACCCAGTACTTC. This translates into CASSLAGGRSETQYF.

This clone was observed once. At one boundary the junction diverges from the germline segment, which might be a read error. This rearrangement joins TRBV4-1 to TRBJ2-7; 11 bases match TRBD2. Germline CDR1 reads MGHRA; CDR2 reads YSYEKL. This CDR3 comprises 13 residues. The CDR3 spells CTSGLAGGYEQYF. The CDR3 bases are TGCACCAGCGGACTAGCGGGCGGCTACGAGCAGTACTTC.

CDR3 protein: CASSSKERSTNQPQHF. In DNA, the CDR3 is TGTGCCAGCAGCTCAAAGGAACGGAGTACCAATCAGCCCCAGCATTTT. This rearrangement joins TRBV7-9 to TRBJ1-5; no definite D call. CDR3 length: 16 amino acids. The germline V and J ends were trimmed by 4 bases and 3 bases, with 16 bases remaining between them. Germline lookup yields CDR1 SEHNR and CDR2 FQNEAQ (reference sequence).

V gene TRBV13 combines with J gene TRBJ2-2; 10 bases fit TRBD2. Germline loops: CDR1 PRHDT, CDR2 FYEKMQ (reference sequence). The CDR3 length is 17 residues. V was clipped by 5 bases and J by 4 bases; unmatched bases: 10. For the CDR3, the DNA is TGTGCCAGCAGCCTTTCTCCCGGACTAGCGGTCACCGGGGAGCTGTTTTTT. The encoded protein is CASSLSPGLAVTGELFF. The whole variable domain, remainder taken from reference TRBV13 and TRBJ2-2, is AAGVIQSPRHLIKEKRETATLKCYPIPRHDTVYWYQQGPGQDPQFLISFYEKMQSDKGSIPDRFSAQQFSDYHSELNMSSLELGDSALYFCASSLSPGLAVTGELFFGEGSRLTVL.

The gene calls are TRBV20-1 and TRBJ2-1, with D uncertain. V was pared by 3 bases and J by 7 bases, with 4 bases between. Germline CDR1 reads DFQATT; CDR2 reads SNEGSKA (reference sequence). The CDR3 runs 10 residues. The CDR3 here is CSARENEQFF. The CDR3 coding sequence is TGCAGTGCTAGGGAAAATGAGCAGTTCTTC.

The chain's CDR3 is CASSIDRTVGEAFF. CDR3 bases: TGTGCCAGTAGTATAGATCGAACTGTGGGGGAAGCTTTCTTT. This rearrangement joins TRBV19 to TRBJ1-1; D is undetermined. Trimming removed 0 bases from V and 8 bases from J, with 13 bases in between. CDR3 length: 14 amino acids. Looked up from germline, CDR1 is LNHDA and CDR2 is SQIVND (reference sequence).

The CDR3 DNA is TGTGCCAGCAGCCCCTTCGGGGCTGAGCAGTTCTTC. It is translated as CASSPFGAEQFF. V gene TRBV7-2 combines with J gene TRBJ2-1; the D call may be TRBD1 or TRBD2 (5 bases each). V was pared by 5 bases and J by 9 bases, with 11 bases between. This CDR3 has 12 residues. Germline V gene sequence: CDR1 SGHTA, CDR2 FQGNSA.

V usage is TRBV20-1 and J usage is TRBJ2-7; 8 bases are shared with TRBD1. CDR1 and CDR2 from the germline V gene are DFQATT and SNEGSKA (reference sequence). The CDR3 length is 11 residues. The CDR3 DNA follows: TGCAGGGCAAGGACAGGGAACGAGCAGTACTTC. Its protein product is CRARTGNEQYF.